These 13 T cell receptor beta chains came from one sample sequenced in a study of neurological immune-mediated disorders. Specified time point: longitudinal time-point 2. TCRdb re-analysed the 5' RACE reads in MiXCR, keeping a single row per CDR3 protein. The sample lists over 75,000 distinct CDR3 sequences, 5% to 6.5% occurring once. The source material was PBMCs. These receptors originate from a woman aged 60-70 years with multiple sclerosis.

The table lists this clonotype with many counts. The rearrangement joins TRBV5-5 to TRBJ1-3; 7 bases match TRBD1. This CDR3 is built from 14 residues. The trim removed 4 bases at V and 8 bases at J, leaving 9 bases unmatched. Per germline, CDR1 SGHKS and CDR2 YYEKEE (reference sequence). The CDR3 region is CASSPGTVEHTIYF. In DNA form, the CDR3 reads TGTGCCAGCAGCCCCGGGACAGTCGAACACACCATATATTTT.

This clonotype was seen at least ten times. The chain is built from TRBV5-5 and TRBJ2-2; 7 bases line up with TRBD2. V gave up 0 bases and J gave up 2 bases; unmatched junction bases: 4. The CDR3 runs to 16 residues. CDR1 and CDR2 from the germline V gene are SGHKS and YYEKEE (reference sequence). CDR3 DNA: TGTGCCAGCAGCTTGGTGGCTAGCGGAAACACCGGGGAGCTGTTTTTT. As protein: CASSLVASGNTGELFF.

Ten or more counts support this clonotype. The chain has TRBV10-1 and TRBJ2-7, with 10 bases lining up with TRBD2. J gave up 3 bases and V 0 bases, and 2 bases lay outside the gene matches. The CDR3 runs to 15 residues. Germline assignment: CDR1 WNHNN and CDR2 SYGVQD (reference sequence). In DNA, the CDR3 is TGCGCCAGCAGTGAGTCTCTAGCGGGGGTCTACGAGCAGTACTTC. This gives the protein CASSESLAGVYEQYF.

This clonotype was picked up many times. The genes are TRBV12-3 or TRBV12-4 and TRBJ2-3; unclear D gene. The CDR3 covers 14 residues. The V and J ends lost 2 bases and 0 bases respectively, with 6 bases between them. CDR3 DNA: TGTGCCAGCAGTTTAAAGTCTAGCACAGATACGCAGTATTTT. It is translated as CASSLKSSTDTQYF.

There are many counts of this clonotype. Here the CDR3 reads CASSFRAGQGYEQYF. As DNA, the CDR3 is TGCGCCAGCAGCTTTAGGGCGGGACAGGGCTACGAGCAGTACTTC. The chain joins TRBV5-1 to TRBJ2-7; 9 positions match TRBD1. This CDR3 is built from 15 residues. The V and J ends lost 2 bases and 3 bases, in that order; junction bases with no gene match: 6. Germline CDR1 SGHRS, CDR2 YFSETQ.

This clonotype was recorded at least ten times. The chain has TRBV7-9 and TRBJ2-1; D may match TRBD1 or TRBD2 (7 bases each). CDR3 length equals 15 residues. CDR1 SEHNR and CDR2 FQNEAQ come from the germline V gene (reference sequence). Trimming took off 5 bases at V and 3 bases at J, with 14 bases between the two ends. The CDR3, as DNA: TGTGCCAGCAGCCCCAGGGGGGGGTACTACAATGAGCAGTTCTTC. Its translation: CASSPRGGYYNEQFF.

The chain is built from TRBV6-5 and TRBJ2-1, with 11 nucleotides matching TRBD2. Trimming at V came to 7 bases and at J to 4 bases, leaving 6 bases not matched to a gene. Germline V gene data show CDR1 as MNHEY and CDR2 as SVGAGI. The CDR3 runs 15 residues. This CDR3 is CASIGTSGGYNEQFF. The CDR3 DNA follows: TGTGCCAGCATCGGGACTAGCGGAGGATACAATGAGCAGTTCTTC.

The sample holds many counts of this clonotype. The chain recombines TRBV28 with TRBJ2-7, with no clear D. The V end was cut by 5 bases, the J end by 4 bases, with 12 bases between. There are 13 residues in the CDR3. CDR1 is MDHEN and CDR2 is SYDVKM in the germline V gene. Here the CDR3 reads CASSAPIQYEQYF. CDR3 DNA sequence: TGTGCCAGCAGTGCCCCGATCCAATACGAGCAGTACTTC.

This clonotype was seen a handful of times. The chain uses TRBV11-3 and TRBJ2-3; the D is unclear. CDR1 is SGHNT, CDR2 YENEEA, per germline. The CDR3 runs to 16 residues. V was pared by 0 bases and J by 0 bases, with 10 bases between. CDR3 amino acids: CASSLDGRTSTDTQYF. CDR3 coding DNA: TGTGCCAGCAGCTTAGATGGGCGGACCAGCACAGATACGCAGTATTTT.

In its sample, this clonotype was seen many times. The chain is built from TRBV20-1 and TRBJ1-2; D is uncertain. The ends were cut back, 4 bases at V and 2 bases at J, with 11 bases in the middle. The CDR3 is 13 amino acids. Germline assignment: CDR1 DFQATT and CDR2 SNEGSKA (reference sequence). As DNA, the CDR3 is TGCAGTGCTAAAAGGACGGACAACTATGGCTACACCTTC. It translates to CSAKRTDNYGYTF.

This clonotype was recorded many times. This CDR3 reads CSARDKRTDYGYTF. The CDR3 DNA is TGCAGTGCTAGAGATAAAAGGACGGATTATGGCTACACCTTC. This chain joins TRBV20-1 and TRBJ1-2, with D unresolved. V lost 0 bases and J lost 5, with 13 bases in between. The CDR3 has 14 amino acids. Germline assignment: CDR1 DFQATT and CDR2 SNEGSKA (reference sequence).

This clonotype was observed a handful of times. The chain combines TRBV25-1 with TRBJ1-6; 7 positions match TRBD1. This CDR3 contains 12 residues. Losses at the gene ends were 8 bases for V and 10 bases for J; bases not matched to a gene: 5. In germline, CDR1 is MGHDK, CDR2 SYGVNS. CDR3 coding DNA: TGTGCCAGCCAGGGGGTGGGATCACCCCTCCACTTT. Its protein is CASQGVGSPLHF. Using reference TRBV25-1 and TRBJ1-6 for the parts outside the CDR3, the full variable domain is EADIYQTPRYLVIGTGKKITLECSQTMGHDKMYWYQQDPGMELHLIHYSYGVNSTEKGDLSSESTVSRIRTEHFPLTLESARPSHTSQYLCASQGVGSPLHFGNGTRLTVT.

A few counts support this clonotype. The chain couples TRBV18 to TRBJ1-1; 7 positions match TRBD1. Germline CDR1 is KGHSH and CDR2 is LQKENI. J gave up 9 bases and V 4 bases, and 5 bases lay outside the gene matches. The CDR3 length is 12 residues. The CDR3 loop is CASSLGQDKAFF. The DNA of the CDR3 is TGTGCCAGCTCACTTGGACAGGATAAAGCTTTCTTT.